The clone carrying this T cell receptor beta chain was found a few times. Relying on iRepertoire HTBI primers and Arm-PCR of CDR3 regions, the team built TCR beta libraries. MiXCR, applied by TCRdb to the multiplex PCR reads, yields one record per CDR3 protein. The table has 650,000 to 700,000 distinct CDR3 sequences, 25% to 35% seen once. V lost 7 bases to trimming and J lost 2 bases, with 18 bases between them. The CDR3 is 16 amino acids. Germline V gene data show CDR1 as MNHEY and CDR2 as SVGEGT. The sample originates from a study of regulatory T cells in long-lasting Graves disease. Study context: Over 5 years of antithyroid drugs with positive TSH receptor antibodies was taken to mean persistent Graves' disease.

Time point given: persistent/refractory GD, antithyroid drugs over 5 years with positive TRAb. PBMC RNA was the source of the TCR library. The sample was peripheral blood mononuclear cells (PBMCs), taken when the disease was refractory, from a patient treated with antithyroid drugs. This sequence joins TRBV6-2 or TRBV6-3 and TRBJ1-5, with D possibly matching TRBD1 (6 bases). The sequence was obtained from a female donor with Graves disease. The CDR3 bases are TGTGCCAGCACTCCTTTGGGAGGGGGTGGCAATCAGCCCCAGCATTTT. This translates into CASTPLGGGGNQPQHF.